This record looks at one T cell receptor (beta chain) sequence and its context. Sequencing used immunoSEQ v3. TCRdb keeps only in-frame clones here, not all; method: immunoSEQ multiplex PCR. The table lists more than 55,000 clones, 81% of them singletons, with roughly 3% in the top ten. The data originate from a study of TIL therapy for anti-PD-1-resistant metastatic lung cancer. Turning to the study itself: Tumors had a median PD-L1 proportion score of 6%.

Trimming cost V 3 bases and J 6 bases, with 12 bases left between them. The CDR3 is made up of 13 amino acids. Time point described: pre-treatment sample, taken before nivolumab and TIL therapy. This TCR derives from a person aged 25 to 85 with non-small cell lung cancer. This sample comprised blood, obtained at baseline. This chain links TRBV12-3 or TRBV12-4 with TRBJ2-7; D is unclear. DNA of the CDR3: TGTGCCAGCAGTTTCGACGGCAGTTCCGAGCAGTACTTC. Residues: CASSFDGSSEQYF.